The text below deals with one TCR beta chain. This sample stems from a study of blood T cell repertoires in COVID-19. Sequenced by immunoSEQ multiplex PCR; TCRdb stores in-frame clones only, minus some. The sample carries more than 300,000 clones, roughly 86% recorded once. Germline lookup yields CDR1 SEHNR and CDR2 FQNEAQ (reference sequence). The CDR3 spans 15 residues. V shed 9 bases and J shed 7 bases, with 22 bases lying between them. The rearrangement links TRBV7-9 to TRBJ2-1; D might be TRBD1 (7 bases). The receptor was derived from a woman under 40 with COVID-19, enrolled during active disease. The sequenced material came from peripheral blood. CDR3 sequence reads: CASGTSRQGWNEQFF. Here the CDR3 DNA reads TGTGCCAGTGGGACTTCAAGACAGGGATGGAATGAGCAGTTCTTC.